These 5 T cell receptor beta chains were sequenced from one sample in a study of control samples from healthy donors and cancer patients. TCRdb keeps only in-frame clones here, not all; method: immunoSEQ multiplex PCR. The sample includes 250,000 to 300,000 clones, roughly 87% of them seen just once. Sequencing was performed on PBMCs. These receptors originate from a woman aged 55-70 years with lung cancer.

This clone was detected a few times. The V and J genes are TRBV19 and TRBJ2-3, with D unresolved. Trimming stripped 2 bases from V and 1 base from J, with 10 bases between. The germline CDR1 and CDR2 sequences are LNHDA and SQIVND (reference sequence). CDR3 length: 15 amino acids. CDR3 protein: CASSILASGTDTQYF. CDR3 nucleotides: TGTGCCAGTAGTATACTTGCGTCCGGCACAGATACGCAGTATTTT.

There are a few counts of this clone. V usage is TRBV6-5 and J usage is TRBJ1-4; D unclear. The CDR3 spans 14 residues. The germline CDR1 and CDR2 sequences are MNHEY and SVGAGI. V lost 4 bases to trimming and J lost 1 base, with 7 bases between them. The CDR3 sequence: CASSSVVTNEKLFF. DNA for the CDR3: TGTGCCAGCAGTTCCGTCGTAACTAATGAAAAACTGTTTTTT.

The chain combines TRBV6-2 or TRBV6-3 with TRBJ2-3, with D perhaps matching TRBD2 (6 bases). The V gene lost 2 bases and the J gene lost 4 bases, with 13 bases spanning the gap. CDR3 size: 15 residues. Germline CDR1 and CDR2: MNHEY and SVGEGT. For the CDR3, the DNA is TGTGCCAGCAGTTACCTATTTTGGGGGGCAGATACGCAGTATTTT. Translating it yields CASSYLFWGADTQYF.

This clone was seen just once. The rearrangement uses TRBV18 and TRBJ1-3, with no clear D. Germline assignment: CDR1 KGHSH and CDR2 LQKENI. The ends were cut back, 2 bases at V and 3 bases at J, with 14 bases in the middle. This CDR3 spans 16 amino acids. CDR3 sequence (DNA): TGTGCCAGCTCACCAACGGGGATATTTCTTGGAAACACCATATATTTT. Its translation: CASSPTGIFLGNTIYF. The whole variable domain, filled in from reference TRBV18 and TRBJ1-3, reads NAGVMQNPRHLVRRRGQEARLRCSPMKGHSHVYWYRQLPEEGLKFMVYLQKENIIDESGMPKERFSAEFPKEGPSILRIQQVVRGDSAAYFCASSPTGIFLGNTIYFGEGSWLTVV.

The rearrangement joins TRBV7-3 to TRBJ1-1, with D perhaps matching TRBD1 (5 bases). The CDR3 spans 14 residues. The germline CDR1 and CDR2 sequences are SGHTA and FQGTGA. The V end lost 5 bases, the J end lost 5 bases, and 15 bases lay between the germline ends. The CDR3 region is CASSPGGWGTEAFF. The CDR3 DNA is TGTGCCAGCAGCCCCGGGGGTTGGGGTACTGAAGCTTTCTTT. Based on the CDR3 plus reference TRBV7-3 and TRBJ1-1, the full variable domain is GAGVSQTPSNKVTEKGKYVELRCDPISGHTALYWYRQSLGQGPEFLIYFQGTGAADDSGLPNDRFFAVRPEGSVSTLKIQRTERGDSAVYLCASSPGGWGTEAFFGQGTRLTVV.